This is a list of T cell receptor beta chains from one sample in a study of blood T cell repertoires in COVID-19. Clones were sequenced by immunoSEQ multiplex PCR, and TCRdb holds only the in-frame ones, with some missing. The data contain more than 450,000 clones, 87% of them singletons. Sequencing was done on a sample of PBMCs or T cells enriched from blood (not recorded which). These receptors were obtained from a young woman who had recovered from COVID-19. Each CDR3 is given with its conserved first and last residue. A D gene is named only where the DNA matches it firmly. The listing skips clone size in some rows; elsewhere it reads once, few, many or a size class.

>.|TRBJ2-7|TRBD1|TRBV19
TGTGCCAGTAGTATAGATCTGGGACAGGGATCCTACGAGCAGTACTTC
CASSIDLGQGSYEQYF
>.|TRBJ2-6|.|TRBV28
TGTGCCGGAGGATCCCTCCGTGGTGGGGCCAACGTCCTGACTTTC
CAGGSLRGGANVLTF
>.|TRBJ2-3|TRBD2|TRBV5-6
TGTGCCAGCAGCTTGACTAGCGGGGGGGCCTCAACGCAGTATTTT
CASSLTSGGASTQYF
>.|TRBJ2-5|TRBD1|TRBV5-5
TGTGCCAGCAGCTTGGCAGGGGGTGAGGGGGAGACCCAGTACTTC
CASSLAGGEGETQYF
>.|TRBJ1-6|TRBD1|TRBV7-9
TGTGCCAGCAGCCTCACAGGGGTAGACGGTTCACCCCTCCACTTT
CASSLTGVDGSPLHF
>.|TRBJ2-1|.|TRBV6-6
TGTGCCAGCAGAACTCCGCGCGGAAGCTCCTACAATGAGCAGTTCTTC
CASRTPRGSSYNEQFF
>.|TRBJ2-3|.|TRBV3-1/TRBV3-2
TGTGCCAGCAGCCCCCGGCGGGAAAGTAGCACAGATACGCAGTATTTT
CASSPRRESSTDTQYF
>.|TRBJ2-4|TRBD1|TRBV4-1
TGCGCCAGCAGCCATGACCCTCCGGGACAGAGAATCAAAAACATTCAGTACTTC
CASSHDPPGQRIKNIQYF
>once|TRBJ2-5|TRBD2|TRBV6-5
TGTGCCAGCACTGGGGGGGAAGAGACCCAGTACTTC
CASTGGEETQYF
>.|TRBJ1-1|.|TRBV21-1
TGTGCCAGCAGCAAAGCGCTGGGGACAGGGGGGGGTCTGAACACTGAAGCTTTCTTT
CASSKALGTGGGLNTEAFF
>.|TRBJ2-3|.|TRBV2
TGTGCCAGCGCCCTGGGGCTTCCCTCCACAGATACGCAGTATTTT
CASALGLPSTDTQYF
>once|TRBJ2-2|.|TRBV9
TGTGCCAGCAGCCCACGACAGAGCGGGGAGCTGTTTTTT
CASSPRQSGELFF
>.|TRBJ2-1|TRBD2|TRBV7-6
TGTGCCAGCAGCTTAATGTGGGCGGGGGACCCCCTAAAGAATGAGCAGTTCTTC
CASSLMWAGDPLKNEQFF
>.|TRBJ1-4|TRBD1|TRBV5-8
TGTGCCAGCAGCTTCGGACAGGGGGCTAATGAAAAACTGTTTTTT
CASSFGQGANEKLFF
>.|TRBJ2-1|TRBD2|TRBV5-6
TGTGCCAGCAGCCAGTATAGCGGGGGGATCGGAAATGAGCAGTTCTTC
CASSQYSGGIGNEQFF
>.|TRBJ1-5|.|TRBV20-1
TGCAGTGCTAGTAGAGGAGGGTATAGCAATCAGCCCCAGCATTTT
CSASRGGYSNQPQHF
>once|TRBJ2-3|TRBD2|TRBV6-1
TGTGCCAGCAGTGAGGAGACCCGGGGGGGAGGCACAGATACGCAGTATTTT
CASSEETRGGGTDTQYF
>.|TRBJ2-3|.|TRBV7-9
TGTGCCAGCAGCCGGGAGCTAACGCAGTATTTT
CASSRELTQYF
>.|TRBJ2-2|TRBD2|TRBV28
TGTGCCAGCGGGGGGGAAATAGACACCGGGGAGCTGTTTTTT
CASGGEIDTGELFF
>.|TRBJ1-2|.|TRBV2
TGTGCCAGCAGTGAACAAGCCCCCTTCTACACCTTC
CASSEQAPFYTF
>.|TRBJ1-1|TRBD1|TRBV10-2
TGCGCCAGCAGCAATACTGGGACAGAGAACACTGAAGCTTTCTTT
CASSNTGTENTEAFF
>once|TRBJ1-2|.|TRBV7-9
TGTGCCAGCAAGGGTCCCGGGACATTAAACTATGGCTACACCTTC
CASKGPGTLNYGYTF
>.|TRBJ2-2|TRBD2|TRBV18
TGTGCCAGCTCACCACGTGGACTAGCGGTGAACACCGGGGAGCTGTTTTTT
CASSPRGLAVNTGELFF
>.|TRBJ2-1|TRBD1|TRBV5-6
TGTGCCAGCAGCAGATGGGACAGCCGAACGGAGCAGTTCTTC
CASSRWDSRTEQFF
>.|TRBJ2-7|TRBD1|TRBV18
TGTGCCAGCTCACCCGGCCGGGACAGGGACTACGAGCAGTACTTC
CASSPGRDRDYEQYF
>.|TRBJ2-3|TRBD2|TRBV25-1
TGTGCCAGCGGGGGGGGAGGGGCACCCAAGAATACGCAGTATTTT
CASGGGGAPKNTQYF
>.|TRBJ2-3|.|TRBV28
TGTGCCAGCAGTTTCAACAGAAGGGGCAAGACGCTAGGGGATACGCAGTATTTT
CASSFNRRGKTLGDTQYF
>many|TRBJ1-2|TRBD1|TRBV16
TGTGCCAGCAGCCAGACGACAGGGGGAGGTGGCTACACCTTC
CASSQTTGGGGYTF
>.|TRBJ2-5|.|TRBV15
TGTGCCACCAGCAGAACCGGGTTAGGGGGAGAGACCCAGTACTTC
CATSRTGLGGETQYF
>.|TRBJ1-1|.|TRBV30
TGTGCCTGGAGTGCAGGGATGAACACTGAAGCTTTCTTT
CAWSAGMNTEAFF
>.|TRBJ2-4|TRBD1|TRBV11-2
TGTGCCAGCACCGCAACCAGGACAGGGGTCCCCCCAGACTTC
CASTATRTGVPPDF
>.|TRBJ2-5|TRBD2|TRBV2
TGTGCCAGCCGATTCCTAGCGGGGGATAGTGAGACCCAGTACTTC
CASRFLAGDSETQYF
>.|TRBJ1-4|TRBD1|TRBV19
TGTGCCAGTAGTATCGACAGGGAACGTGAAAAACTGTTTTTT
CASSIDREREKLFF
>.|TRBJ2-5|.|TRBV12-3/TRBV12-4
TGTGCCAGCAGTTTGCTCCCGGGAGAGACCCAGTACTTC
CASSLLPGETQYF
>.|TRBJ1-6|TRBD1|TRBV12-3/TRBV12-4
TGTGCCAGCAGGGACAGGGTTCAATCACCCCTCCACTTT
CASRDRVQSPLHF
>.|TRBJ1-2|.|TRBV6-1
TGTGCCAGCAGTGAAGGCGGGGTTAACTATGGCTACACCTTC
CASSEGGVNYGYTF
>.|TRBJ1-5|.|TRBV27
TGTGCCAGCAAGGAAAGGGGAAGCAATCAGCCCCAGCATTTT
CASKERGSNQPQHF
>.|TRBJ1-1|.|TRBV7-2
TGTGCCAGCAGCTTAGTATCAGGGGCCACTGAAGCTTTCTTT
CASSLVSGATEAFF
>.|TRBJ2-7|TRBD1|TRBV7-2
TGTGCCAGCAGCTCACAGGGGGCGCTGGACGAGCAGTACTTC
CASSSQGALDEQYF
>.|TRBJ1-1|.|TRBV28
TGTGCCAGCAGTTTAGGTTATGGGGAGGGAACTGAAGCTTTCTTT
CASSLGYGEGTEAFF
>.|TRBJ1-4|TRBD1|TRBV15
TGTGCCACCAGCAGAAGACAGGGTTCACATGAAAAACTGTTTTTT
CATSRRQGSHEKLFF